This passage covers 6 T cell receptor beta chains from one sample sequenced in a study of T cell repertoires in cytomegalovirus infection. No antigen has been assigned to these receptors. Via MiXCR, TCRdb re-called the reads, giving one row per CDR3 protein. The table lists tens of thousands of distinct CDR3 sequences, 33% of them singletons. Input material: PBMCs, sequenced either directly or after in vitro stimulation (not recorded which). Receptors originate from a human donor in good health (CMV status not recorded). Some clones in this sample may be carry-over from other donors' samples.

CDR3 bases: TGTGCCAGCAGTCGTACTAGCGGTGGGAATGAGCAGTTCTTC. Translation: CASSRTSGGNEQFF. This chain connects TRBV7-6 to TRBJ2-1; 8 bases line up with TRBD2. V lost 6 bases to trimming and J lost 7 bases; unmatched junction nucleotides: 8. Germline CDR1 SGHVS, CDR2 FNYEAQ. The CDR3 has 14 residues.

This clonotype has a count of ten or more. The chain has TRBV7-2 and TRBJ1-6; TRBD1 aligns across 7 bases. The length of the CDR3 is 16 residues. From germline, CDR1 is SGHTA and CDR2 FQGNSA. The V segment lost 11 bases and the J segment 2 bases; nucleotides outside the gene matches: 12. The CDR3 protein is CAGGTAPGPYNSPLHF. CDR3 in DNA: TGTGCCGGTGGGACAGCCCCTGGCCCCTATAATTCACCCCTCCACTTT.

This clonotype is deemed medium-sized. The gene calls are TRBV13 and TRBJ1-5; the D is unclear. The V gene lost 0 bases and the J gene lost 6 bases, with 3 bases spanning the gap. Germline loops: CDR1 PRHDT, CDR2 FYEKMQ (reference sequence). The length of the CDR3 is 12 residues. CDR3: CASSLGSQPQHF. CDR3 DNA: TGTGCCAGCAGCTTAGGAAGTCAGCCCCAGCATTTT.

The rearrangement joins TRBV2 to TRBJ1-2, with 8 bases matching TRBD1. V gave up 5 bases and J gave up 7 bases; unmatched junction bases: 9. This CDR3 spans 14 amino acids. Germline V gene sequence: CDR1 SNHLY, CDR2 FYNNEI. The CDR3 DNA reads TGTGCCAGCAGTCGAACTCGGACAGGGTCTGGCTACACCTTC. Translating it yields CASSRTRTGSGYTF.

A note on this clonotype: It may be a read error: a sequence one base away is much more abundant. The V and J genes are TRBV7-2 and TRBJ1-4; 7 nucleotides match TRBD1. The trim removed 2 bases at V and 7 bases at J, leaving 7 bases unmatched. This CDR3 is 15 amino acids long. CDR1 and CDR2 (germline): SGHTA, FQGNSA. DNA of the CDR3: TGTGCCAGCAGCTTAATCGGGGACAGAGGTGAAAAACTGTTTTTT. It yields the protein CASSLIGDRGEKLFF.

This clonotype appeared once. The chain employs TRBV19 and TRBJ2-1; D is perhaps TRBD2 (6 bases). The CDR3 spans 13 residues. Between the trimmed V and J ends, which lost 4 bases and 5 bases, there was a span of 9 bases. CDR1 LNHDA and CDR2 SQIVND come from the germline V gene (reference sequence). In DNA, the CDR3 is TGTGCCAGTAGTACGACTAGTGACAATGAGCAGTTCTTC. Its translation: CASSTTSDNEQFF.